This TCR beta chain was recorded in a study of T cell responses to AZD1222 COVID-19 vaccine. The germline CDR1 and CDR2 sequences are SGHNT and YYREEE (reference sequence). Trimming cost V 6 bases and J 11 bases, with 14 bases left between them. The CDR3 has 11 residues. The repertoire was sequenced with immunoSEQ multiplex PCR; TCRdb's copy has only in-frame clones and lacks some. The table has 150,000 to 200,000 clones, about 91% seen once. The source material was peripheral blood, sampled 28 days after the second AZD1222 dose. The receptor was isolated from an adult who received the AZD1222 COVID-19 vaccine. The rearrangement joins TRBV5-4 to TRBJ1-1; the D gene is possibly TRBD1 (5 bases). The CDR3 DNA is TGTGCCAGCATCGCCGGGACGGTTGCTTTCTTT. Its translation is CASIAGTVAFF.